The rows below give T cell receptor beta chains drawn from one sample of a study of blood T cell repertoires in COVID-19. Libraries were prepared by immunoSEQ multiplex PCR; TCRdb keeps only in-frame clonotypes and omits some of them. In the table there are approximately 290,000 clones, around 85% of which are singletons. The material sequenced was peripheral blood. These receptors all come from a human donor with COVID-19, enrolled during active disease. The donor label of this sample is uncertain. The CDR3 runs from the conserved cysteine through the conserved F or W. The D gene is left open where the match is weak.

TRBJ1-5 | TRBV7-2 | TRBD1 | CASSSRTGMAQPQHF
TRBJ2-7 | TRBV7-9 | . | CASSFSQADYEQYF
TRBJ2-1 | TRBV14 | . | CASSQDRGLDEQFF
TRBJ2-1 | TRBV7-2 | TRBD2 | CASSSFGTSGRVEQFF
TRBJ2-5 | TRBV5-1 | . | CASSLVGGGQETQYF
TRBJ2-7 | TRBV19 | . | CAVKGPLDEQYF
TRBJ1-5 | TRBV19 | . | CASSIRQGSNQPQHF
TRBJ1-1 | TRBV19 | . | CASSITRNTEAFF
TRBJ1-6 | TRBV10-2 | . | CASKEGTANSPLHF
TRBJ2-3 | TRBV11-2 | . | CASSSVQGSGTDTQYF
TRBJ2-3 | TRBV10-3 | . | CAIMGGGGTDTQYF
TRBJ1-1 | TRBV28 | TRBD1 | CASSAQTGSAFF
TRBJ2-7 | TRBV20-1 | . | CSAYEDEQYF
TRBJ2-1 | TRBV24-1 | TRBD1 | CATSDPRTGEGNEQFF
TRBJ1-1 | TRBV19 | TRBD1 | CASTSTGGTEAFF
TRBJ2-5 | TRBV5-4 | TRBD1 | CASSRKRQGPETQYF
TRBJ2-7 | TRBV18 | TRBD1 | CASSQGTGREQYF